These 6 T cell receptor beta chains originate from one sample sequenced in a study of T cells in Graves' hyperthyroidism and ophthalmopathy. Authors of the study amplified TCR beta CDR3 regions from RNA transcripts. When the TCR CDR3 underwent first-round RT-PCR, the HTBI primer set was used. TCRdb reanalysed the multiplex PCR reads using MiXCR and keeps one entry per CDR3 protein. Of roughly 710,000 distinct CDR3 sequences listed, about a third are singletons. The specimen sequenced was blood. The receptors originated from a woman aged 40 to 49 with Graves' hyperthyroidism.

This clonotype was counted at least ten times. The gene calls are TRBV29-1 and TRBJ2-5, with D possibly TRBD2 on 7 matching bases. This CDR3 contains 13 residues. V was trimmed by 6 bases and J by 5 bases, leaving 16 bases between them. Germline V CDR1 and CDR2: SQVTM, ANQGSEA. This CDR3 reads CSVLGRGGETQYF. In DNA form, the CDR3 reads TGCAGCGTACTTGGAAGGGGGGGTGAGACCCAGTACTTC.

The chain links TRBV5-5 to TRBJ1-4; no clear D gene. CDR1 and CDR2 from the germline V gene are SGHKS and YYEKEE (reference sequence). The CDR3 is 15 amino acids. Trimming removed 3 bases from V and 3 bases from J, with 12 bases in between. The DNA for the CDR3 is TGTGCCAGCAGCTCTTACAGCGGAGCTAATGAAAAACTGTTTTTT. Its translation: CASSSYSGANEKLFF.

This clonotype was detected ten times or more. This chain uses TRBV19 with TRBJ1-5; D possibly corresponds to TRBD1 (5 bases). The CDR3 runs to 13 residues. Trimming took off 7 bases at V and 5 bases at J, with 12 bases between the two ends. Germline CDR1 and CDR2: LNHDA and SQIVND (reference sequence). The CDR3 DNA reads TGTGCCAGTACTGGGGGAAGGGATCAGCCCCAGCATTTT. It specifies CASTGGRDQPQHF.

This clonotype was counted ten times or more. The genes are TRBV7-8 and TRBJ1-6; D not resolved. The CDR3 totals 14 residues. V lost 2 bases, J lost 7 bases, and 9 bases lay in between. Germline assignment: CDR1 SGHVS and CDR2 FQNEAQ. The CDR3 loop reads CASSLYSGNSPLHF. CDR3 bases: TGTGCCAGCAGCTTATACTCTGGGAATTCACCCCTCCACTTT.

The table lists this clonotype with a few counts. The V gene is TRBV6-6, the J gene TRBJ2-7, with TRBD1 matching 9 bases. The length of the CDR3 is 16 residues. Germline V CDR1 and CDR2: MNHNY, SVGAGI (reference sequence). J was trimmed by 3 bases and V by 0 bases; bases with no gene match: 6. CDR3 sequence: CASSYSTGQGDYEQYF. DNA for the CDR3: TGTGCCAGCAGTTACTCGACGGGACAGGGTGACTACGAGCAGTACTTC.

The chain uses TRBV5-6 and TRBJ1-5; D possibly corresponds to TRBD1 (5 bases). CDR1 is SGHDT, CDR2 YYEEEE, per germline. This CDR3 region has 13 residues. The V gene lost 3 bases and the J gene lost 11 bases, with 15 bases spanning the gap. This CDR3 reads CASSWGAEETQHF. CDR3 nucleotides: TGTGCCAGCAGCTGGGGCGCAGAAGAGACCCAGCATTTT.